This TCR beta chain was obtained from a study of technical replicates of blood from a few donors. This CDR3 comprises 15 residues. With 0 bases removed from V and 5 bases from J, the gap between germline ends came to 13 bases. Germline CDR1 SNHLY, CDR2 FYNNEI. The table came from immunoSEQ multiplex PCR; TCRdb's copy has only in-frame clones and leaves some out. The repertoire includes approximately 99,000 clones, around 96% of them detected once, and around 0.35% sits in the top ten. The sequencing input was T cells isolated from PBMCs. V and J are TRBV2 and TRBJ1-2; no definite D call. This sequence was found in a human donor in good health. The chain's CDR3 is CASSEALAGLYGYTF. CDR3 coding DNA: TGTGCCAGCAGTGAAGCGCTGGCAGGATTATATGGCTACACCTTC.